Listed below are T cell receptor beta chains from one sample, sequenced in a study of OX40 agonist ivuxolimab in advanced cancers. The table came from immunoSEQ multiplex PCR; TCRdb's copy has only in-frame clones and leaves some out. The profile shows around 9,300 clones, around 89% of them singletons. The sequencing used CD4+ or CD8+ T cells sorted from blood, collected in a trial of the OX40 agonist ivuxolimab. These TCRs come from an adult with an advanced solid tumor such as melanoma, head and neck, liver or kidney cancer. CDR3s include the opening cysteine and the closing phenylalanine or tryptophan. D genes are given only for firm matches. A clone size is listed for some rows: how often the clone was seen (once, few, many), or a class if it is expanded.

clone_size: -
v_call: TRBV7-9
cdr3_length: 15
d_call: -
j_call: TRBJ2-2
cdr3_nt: TGTGCCAGCAGCTTAGGGGACCTGAGGACCGGGGAGCTGTTTTTT
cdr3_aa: CASSLGDLRTGELFF

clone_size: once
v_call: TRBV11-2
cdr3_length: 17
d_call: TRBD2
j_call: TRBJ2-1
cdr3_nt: TGTGCCAGCAGCTTAGTGGCGGTAATAGCGGGAGGGAGGGAGCAGTTCTTC
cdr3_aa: CASSLVAVIAGGREQFF

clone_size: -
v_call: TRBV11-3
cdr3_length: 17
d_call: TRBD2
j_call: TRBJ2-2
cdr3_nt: TGTGCCAGCAGTATATCAAGCGGGAGGGCCGACACCGGGGAGCTGTTTTTT
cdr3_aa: CASSISSGRADTGELFF

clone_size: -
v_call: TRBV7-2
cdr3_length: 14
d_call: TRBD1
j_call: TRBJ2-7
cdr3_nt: TGTGCCAGCAGCTTGGACAGGGCCTACTACGAGCAGTACTTC
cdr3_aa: CASSLDRAYYEQYF

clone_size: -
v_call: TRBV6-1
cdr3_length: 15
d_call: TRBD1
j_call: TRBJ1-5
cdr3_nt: TGTGCCAGCAGATACCGACGGGACAGCCATCAGCCCCAGCATTTT
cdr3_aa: CASRYRRDSHQPQHF

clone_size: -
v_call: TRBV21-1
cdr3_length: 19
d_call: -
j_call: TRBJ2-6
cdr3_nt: TGTGCCACGTCCACGCTCGGGTCTGACTATACCTCTGGGGCCAACGTCCTGACTTTC
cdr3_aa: CATSTLGSDYTSGANVLTF

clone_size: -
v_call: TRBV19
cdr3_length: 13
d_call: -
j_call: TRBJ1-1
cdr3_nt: TGTGCCAGTAGTATCAAGGTGAACACTGAAGCTTTCTTT
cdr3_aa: CASSIKVNTEAFF

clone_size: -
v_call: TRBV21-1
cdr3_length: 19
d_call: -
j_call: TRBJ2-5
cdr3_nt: TGTGCCAGCAGCAAAAAAATGTTGACCGGATCTCACAACGGGGAGACCCAGTACTTC
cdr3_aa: CASSKKMLTGSHNGETQYF

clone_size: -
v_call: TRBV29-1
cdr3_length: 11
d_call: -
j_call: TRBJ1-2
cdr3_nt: TGCAGCGTTGGCAGCGACTATGGCTACACCTTC
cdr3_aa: CSVGSDYGYTF

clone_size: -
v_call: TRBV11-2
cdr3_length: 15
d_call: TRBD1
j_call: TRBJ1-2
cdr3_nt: TGTGCCAGCAGCGGGTTGAGGGGGCGCAACTATGGCTACACCTTC
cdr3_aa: CASSGLRGRNYGYTF